This T cell receptor (beta chain) originates from a study of blood T cell repertoires in COVID-19. The wider study: Acute-phase and convalescent COVID-19 samples originated in the United States, Italy and Spain. The analysed material was cDNA or gDNA that came from T cells, B-cell-depleted T cells, or PBMCs.

The CDR3 spans 13 residues. With V trimmed by 7 bases and J by 3 bases, 5 bases remained unmatched. From germline, CDR1 is SNHLY and CDR2 FYNNEI. Authors' processing steps: Amplification with reference gene primers provided the estimates of nucleated cell counts. The method was immunoSEQ multiplex PCR; TCRdb's version includes in-frame clones alone and lacks a portion of them. The V and J calls and clone size are taken from that table; D and trimming were inferred from the DNA. The data show approximately 100,000 clones, 89% seen once. The J gene is TRBJ1-1, the V gene TRBV2; 7 nucleotides align to TRBD1. The sequence came from a woman aged 55 to 70 with acute or convalescent COVID-19. Sequences were obtained from peripheral blood. The DNA for the CDR3 is TGTGCCAGCAACAGGGGTGGGGACACTGAAGCTTTCTTT. Translating gives CASNRGGDTEAFF. Together with reference TRBV2 and TRBJ1-1, the CDR3 gives the full variable domain: EPEVTQTPSHQVTQMGQEVILRCVPISNHLYFYWYRQILGQKVEFLVSFYNNEISEKSEIFDDQFSVERPDGSNFTLKIRSTKLEDSAMYFCASNRGGDTEAFFGQGTRLTVV.